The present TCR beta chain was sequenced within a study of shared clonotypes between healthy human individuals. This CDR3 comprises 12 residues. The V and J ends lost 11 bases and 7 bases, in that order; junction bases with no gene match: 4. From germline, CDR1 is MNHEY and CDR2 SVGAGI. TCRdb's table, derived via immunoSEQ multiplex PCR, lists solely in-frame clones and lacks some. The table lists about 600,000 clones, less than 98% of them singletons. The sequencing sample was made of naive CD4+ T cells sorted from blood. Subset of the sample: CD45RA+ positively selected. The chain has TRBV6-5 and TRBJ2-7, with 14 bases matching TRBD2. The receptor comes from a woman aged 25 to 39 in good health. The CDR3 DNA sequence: TGTGCCGAGCGGACTAGCGGGGGGGAGCAGTACTTC. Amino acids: CAERTSGGEQYF.